This is a list of T cell receptor beta chains from one sample in a study of blood T cell repertoires in COVID-19. Assay used: immunoSEQ multiplex PCR; TCRdb lists only in-frame clones, some missing. This table holds some 97,000 clones, approximately 90% found once. Material: peripheral blood. The receptors stem from a man aged 50-59 years with acute or convalescent COVID-19. Both conserved end residues are part of each CDR3. A D gene is named only where the DNA matches it firmly.

d_call v_call cdr3_aa
TRBD1 TRBV19 CASRKNGQGGEQYF
NA TRBV18 CASSLGLQGPGELFF
TRBD2 TRBV30 CACPGLAGGLNEQFF
NA TRBV18 CASSPNQGNTEAFF
TRBD2 TRBV7-8 CASSPRRELAYNEQFF
NA TRBV5-1 CASSYGGRSSYNEQFF
NA TRBV12-5 CASGLLGGIGQQYF
NA TRBV23-1 CASSHRAPLLFNQPQHF
NA TRBV12-3/TRBV12-4 CASSFVGNQPQHF
NA TRBV6-5 CASLRPGEKTQYF
TRBD1 TRBV27 CASSRTGSWVDEQYF
NA TRBV7-9 CASSSGLAKNIQYF
TRBD2 TRBV4-1 CASSQGLAGDTDTQYF
NA TRBV4-1 CASSQEWQGLHSPLHF
TRBD1 TRBV2 CASRPGTGSNTEAFF
NA TRBV19 CASSVGEGETQYF
TRBD1 TRBV19 CASSMLVTGIGTEAFF
TRBD1 TRBV20-1 CSPRQGLEAFF
NA TRBV2 CASSASQNQVAQYF
NA TRBV5-1 CASSFISRDEQFF
TRBD2 TRBV27 CASSLRLAGGAGTDTQYF
TRBD1 TRBV6-2/TRBV6-3 CASSSQGGTGRAGELFF
NA TRBV7-8 CASSLGGLWQRGQDTQYF
TRBD1 TRBV12-5 CASGFGQGGMGTNEKLFF
TRBD2 TRBV6-5 CASTRERGYNEQFF